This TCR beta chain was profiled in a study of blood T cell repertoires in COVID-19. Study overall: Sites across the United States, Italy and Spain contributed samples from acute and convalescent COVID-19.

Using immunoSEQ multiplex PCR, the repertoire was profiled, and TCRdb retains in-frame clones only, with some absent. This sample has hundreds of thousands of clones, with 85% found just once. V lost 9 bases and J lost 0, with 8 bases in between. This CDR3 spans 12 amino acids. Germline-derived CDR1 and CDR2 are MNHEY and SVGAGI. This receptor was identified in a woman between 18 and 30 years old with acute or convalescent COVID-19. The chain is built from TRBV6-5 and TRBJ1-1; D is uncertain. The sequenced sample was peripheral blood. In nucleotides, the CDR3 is TGTGCCAGTCCAGAGGTGAACACTGAAGCTTTCTTT. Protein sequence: CASPEVNTEAFF.